This entry is about one TCR beta chain. This specimen comes from a study of blood T cell repertoires in COVID-19. On the study more broadly: There were acute and convalescent COVID-19 samples, and they came from the United States, Italy and Spain. The analysed material was cDNA or gDNA that came from T cells, B-cell-depleted T cells, or PBMCs.

CDR3 length: 14 residues. CDR1 SGDLS and CDR2 YYNGEE come from the germline V gene. The germline V and J ends were trimmed by 2 bases and 3 bases, with 11 bases remaining between them. Original methodology: Amplifying reference gene primers gave estimates of nucleated cell counts. TCRdb keeps only in-frame clones here, not all; method: immunoSEQ multiplex PCR. V, J and clone size are taken as reported in that table, and D and trimming were inferred from the DNA itself. The top ten hold about a fifth of the sample, which has tens of thousands of clones, about 86% seen once. The sequence was obtained from an elderly woman in a cohort sampled during active or convalescent COVID-19. Sequencing was done on a sample of peripheral blood. The chain uses TRBV9 and TRBJ1-2, with a possible D match to TRBD1 (5 bases). CDR3 amino acids: CASSVGWGDYGYTF. Written as DNA, the CDR3 is TGTGCCAGCAGCGTCGGGTGGGGGGACTATGGCTACACCTTC.